A selection of T cell receptor beta chains follows, all from one sample in a study of human T cells and chemical hapten exposure. TCRdb re-analysed the RACE reads in MiXCR, keeping a single row per CDR3 protein. The table lists 80,000 to 100,000 distinct CDR3 sequences, around 11% of them singletons. The specimen comprised whole blood, sampled in connection with sensitization to the hapten diphenylcyclopropenone (DPC). Source of these receptors: a woman aged 40 to 50 with alopecia areata. Some clones in this sample may be carry-over from other donors' samples. CDR3s include the opening cysteine and the closing phenylalanine or tryptophan. A D gene is named only where the DNA matches it firmly. Clone sizes are given selectively: once, few, many, or a class where the clone is expanded.

CDR3 protein: CASSLVGSERQPQHF
CDR3 DNA: TGTGCCAGCAGCTTAGTGGGAAGTGAGCGACAGCCCCAGCATTTT
V gene: TRBV7-2
D gene: .
CDR3 length: 15
J gene: TRBJ1-5
clone size: many

CDR3 protein: CASSLKFRGPGANVLTF
CDR3 DNA: TGTGCCAGCAGCTTGAAATTTAGGGGGCCTGGGGCCAACGTCCTGACTTTC
V gene: TRBV5-4
D gene: TRBD1
CDR3 length: 17
J gene: TRBJ2-6
clone size: .

CDR3 protein: CSAASNTIYF
CDR3 DNA: TGCAGTGCTGCCTCGAACACCATATATTTT
V gene: TRBV20-1
D gene: .
CDR3 length: 10
J gene: TRBJ1-3
clone size: .

CDR3 protein: CASSYLAGGANEQFF
CDR3 DNA: TGTGCCAGCAGTTACCTAGCGGGAGGCGCCAATGAGCAGTTCTTC
V gene: TRBV6-2/TRBV6-3
D gene: TRBD2
CDR3 length: 15
J gene: TRBJ2-1
clone size: .

CDR3 protein: CASRGLAGGVNEQFF
CDR3 DNA: TGTGCCAGCCGAGGGCTAGCGGGAGGGGTCAATGAGCAGTTCTTC
V gene: TRBV28
D gene: TRBD2
CDR3 length: 15
J gene: TRBJ2-1
clone size: .

CDR3 protein: CASSSRPGLSLTYNEQFF
CDR3 DNA: TGTGCCAGCAGTTCGCGGCCGGGACTTTCCCTGACCTACAATGAGCAGTTCTTC
V gene: TRBV28
D gene: .
CDR3 length: 18
J gene: TRBJ2-1
clone size: few

CDR3 protein: CASSLVGSGRETGELFF
CDR3 DNA: TGTGCCAGCAGCTTAGTAGGCAGCGGGAGGGAAACCGGGGAGCTGTTTTTT
V gene: TRBV11-2
D gene: TRBD2
CDR3 length: 17
J gene: TRBJ2-2
clone size: .

CDR3 protein: CSVGEGNYGYTF
CDR3 DNA: TGCAGCGTTGGCGAGGGCAACTATGGCTACACCTTC
V gene: TRBV29-1
D gene: .
CDR3 length: 12
J gene: TRBJ1-2
clone size: once

CDR3 protein: CASSLPPGVHEQYF
CDR3 DNA: TGTGCCAGCAGTTTACCCCCCGGGGTCCACGAGCAGTACTTC
V gene: TRBV12-3/TRBV12-4
D gene: .
CDR3 length: 14
J gene: TRBJ2-7
clone size: .

CDR3 protein: CASSKSLSSYEQYF
CDR3 DNA: TGTGCCAGCAGCAAAAGTTTGAGTTCCTACGAGCAGTACTTC
V gene: TRBV14
D gene: .
CDR3 length: 14
J gene: TRBJ2-7
clone size: few

CDR3 protein: CASSQGAAYEQLFF
CDR3 DNA: TGTGCCAGCTCACAGGGGGCGGCGTATGAACAACTGTTTTTT
V gene: TRBV18
D gene: TRBD1
CDR3 length: 14
J gene: TRBJ1-4
clone size: .

CDR3 protein: CASRTGGRAGELFF
CDR3 DNA: TGTGCCAGCAGGACAGGGGGTAGGGCCGGGGAGCTGTTTTTT
V gene: TRBV28
D gene: TRBD1
CDR3 length: 14
J gene: TRBJ2-2
clone size: many

CDR3 protein: CAISPSGSTEAFF
CDR3 DNA: TGTGCCATCAGCCCCTCGGGGAGCACTGAAGCTTTCTTT
V gene: TRBV10-3
D gene: .
CDR3 length: 13
J gene: TRBJ1-1
clone size: .

CDR3 protein: CASSLTHYEQYF
CDR3 DNA: TGTGCCAGCAGCTTAACCCACTACGAGCAGTACTTC
V gene: TRBV7-9
D gene: .
CDR3 length: 12
J gene: TRBJ2-7
clone size: .

CDR3 protein: CSARDFLSSYEQYF
CDR3 DNA: TGCAGTGCTAGGGACTTCCTGAGCTCCTACGAGCAGTACTTC
V gene: TRBV20-1
D gene: .
CDR3 length: 14
J gene: TRBJ2-7
clone size: .

CDR3 protein: CASSHGQGANTGELFF
CDR3 DNA: TGCGCCAGCAGCCACGGACAGGGGGCGAACACCGGGGAGCTGTTTTTT
V gene: TRBV4-3
D gene: TRBD1
CDR3 length: 16
J gene: TRBJ2-2
clone size: .

CDR3 protein: CASPPFPGQSDYEQYF
CDR3 DNA: TGTGCCAGCCCACCGTTTCCGGGACAGTCTGACTACGAGCAGTACTTC
V gene: TRBV18
D gene: TRBD1
CDR3 length: 16
J gene: TRBJ2-7
clone size: .

CDR3 protein: CASSLGDRGVGTQYF
CDR3 DNA: TGCGCCAGCAGCTTGGGGGACAGGGGTGTCGGAACGCAGTATTTT
V gene: TRBV5-1
D gene: TRBD1
CDR3 length: 15
J gene: TRBJ2-3
clone size: .

CDR3 protein: CASSLSTGSTEAFF
CDR3 DNA: TGTGCCAGCAGCCTGTCGACAGGGTCGACTGAAGCTTTCTTT
V gene: TRBV3-1
D gene: TRBD1
CDR3 length: 14
J gene: TRBJ1-1
clone size: .

CDR3 protein: CASSSEGREAFF
CDR3 DNA: TGTGCCAGCAGCTCAGAAGGGCGCGAAGCTTTCTTT
V gene: TRBV7-9
D gene: .
CDR3 length: 12
J gene: TRBJ1-1
clone size: few

CDR3 protein: CSVGRGANYGYTF
CDR3 DNA: TGCAGCGTAGGGCGGGGAGCTAACTATGGCTACACCTTC
V gene: TRBV29-1
D gene: .
CDR3 length: 13
J gene: TRBJ1-2
clone size: .

CDR3 protein: CATSKGLATAYEQYF
CDR3 DNA: TGTGCCACCAGCAAAGGACTAGCGACAGCCTACGAGCAGTACTTC
V gene: TRBV15
D gene: TRBD2
CDR3 length: 15
J gene: TRBJ2-7
clone size: .

CDR3 protein: CASSRTTGRAQYF
CDR3 DNA: TGTGCCAGTAGTAGGACCACTGGGAGGGCGCAGTATTTT
V gene: TRBV19
D gene: TRBD2
CDR3 length: 13
J gene: TRBJ2-3
clone size: .

CDR3 protein: CASSSDPRGETQYF
CDR3 DNA: TGTGCCAGCAGTTCCGACCCACGCGGGGAGACCCAGTACTTC
V gene: TRBV25-1
D gene: .
CDR3 length: 14
J gene: TRBJ2-5
clone size: many

CDR3 protein: CASSPGADLYGYTF
CDR3 DNA: TGTGCCAGCTCACCGGGGGCGGACCTCTATGGCTACACCTTC
V gene: TRBV18
D gene: .
CDR3 length: 14
J gene: TRBJ1-2
clone size: .

CDR3 protein: CASKGTTDYTDTQYF
CDR3 DNA: TGTGCCAGCAAGGGGACAACCGACTACACAGATACGCAGTATTTT
V gene: TRBV6-2/TRBV6-3
D gene: .
CDR3 length: 15
J gene: TRBJ2-3
clone size: few

CDR3 protein: CASSFIPTDTQYF
CDR3 DNA: TGTGCCAGCAGCTTCATCCCCACGGATACGCAGTATTTT
V gene: TRBV11-2
D gene: .
CDR3 length: 13
J gene: TRBJ2-3
clone size: few

CDR3 protein: CSVVRDEKLFF
CDR3 DNA: TGCAGTGTTGTCAGGGATGAAAAACTGTTTTTT
V gene: TRBV20-1
D gene: .
CDR3 length: 11
J gene: TRBJ1-4
clone size: few

CDR3 protein: CASSPLAGGPNEQFF
CDR3 DNA: TGTGCCAGCAGTCCTCTAGCGGGAGGGCCGAATGAGCAGTTCTTC
V gene: TRBV6-6
D gene: TRBD2
CDR3 length: 15
J gene: TRBJ2-1
clone size: few

CDR3 protein: CSVNSGTPNTEAFF
CDR3 DNA: TGCAGCGTCAACTCCGGGACACCAAACACTGAAGCTTTCTTT
V gene: TRBV29-1
D gene: .
CDR3 length: 14
J gene: TRBJ1-1
clone size: .

CDR3 protein: CASSGRAVEKLFF
CDR3 DNA: TGTGCCAGCAGCGGCAGGGCCGTTGAGAAACTGTTTTTT
V gene: TRBV9
D gene: .
CDR3 length: 13
J gene: TRBJ1-4
clone size: .

CDR3 protein: CASGETGGVGETQYF
CDR3 DNA: TGCGCCAGCGGAGAAACGGGAGGAGTGGGGGAGACCCAGTACTTC
V gene: TRBV5-1
D gene: TRBD2
CDR3 length: 15
J gene: TRBJ2-5
clone size: .

CDR3 protein: CASSSYRARTYNEQFF
CDR3 DNA: TGTGCCAGCAGTTCCTACAGGGCGAGGACCTACAATGAGCAGTTCTTC
V gene: TRBV6-2/TRBV6-3
D gene: .
CDR3 length: 16
J gene: TRBJ2-1
clone size: many

CDR3 protein: CASRLERGSGNTIYF
CDR3 DNA: TGTGCCAGCAGGCTCGAGCGAGGCTCTGGAAACACCATATATTTT
V gene: TRBV7-2
D gene: .
CDR3 length: 15
J gene: TRBJ1-3
clone size: once

CDR3 protein: CASSSHNREPMAGELFF
CDR3 DNA: TGTGCCAGCAGTTCTCATAACCGGGAGCCGATGGCCGGGGAGCTGTTTTTT
V gene: TRBV28
D gene: .
CDR3 length: 17
J gene: TRBJ2-2
clone size: few

CDR3 protein: CASSPRLAGGPSAKNIQYF
CDR3 DNA: TGTGCCAGCAGCCCAAGACTAGCGGGAGGGCCGTCAGCCAAAAACATTCAGTACTTC
V gene: TRBV11-2
D gene: TRBD2
CDR3 length: 19
J gene: TRBJ2-4
clone size: .

CDR3 protein: CSATGEGHQPQHF
CDR3 DNA: TGCAGCGCGACAGGGGAAGGCCATCAGCCCCAGCATTTT
V gene: TRBV29-1
D gene: TRBD1
CDR3 length: 13
J gene: TRBJ1-5
clone size: .

CDR3 protein: CSVGEEVGEKLFF
CDR3 DNA: TGCAGCGTTGGGGAGGAAGTGGGGGAAAAACTGTTTTTT
V gene: TRBV29-1
D gene: .
CDR3 length: 13
J gene: TRBJ1-4
clone size: many

CDR3 protein: CASSEDTGYSSGANVLTF
CDR3 DNA: TGTGCCAGCAGTGAAGATACGGGCTACAGCTCTGGGGCCAACGTCCTGACTTTC
V gene: TRBV6-1
D gene: .
CDR3 length: 18
J gene: TRBJ2-6
clone size: few

CDR3 protein: CASSLYRNQPQHF
CDR3 DNA: TGTGCCAGCAGTTTATATAGAAATCAGCCCCAGCATTTT
V gene: TRBV28
D gene: .
CDR3 length: 13
J gene: TRBJ1-5
clone size: few

CDR3 protein: CASSLFPGTESYEQYF
CDR3 DNA: TGTGCCAGCAGCTTATTCCCGGGGACTGAATCCTACGAGCAGTACTTC
V gene: TRBV13
D gene: .
CDR3 length: 16
J gene: TRBJ2-7
clone size: few

CDR3 protein: CASSLDRDQPQHF
CDR3 DNA: TGTGCCAGCAGCCTGGACAGAGATCAGCCCCAGCATTTT
V gene: TRBV7-3
D gene: .
CDR3 length: 13
J gene: TRBJ1-5
clone size: many

CDR3 protein: CASSPPKGQGQETQYF
CDR3 DNA: TGTGCCAGCTCACCTCCGAAGGGACAGGGACAAGAGACCCAGTACTTC
V gene: TRBV18
D gene: TRBD1
CDR3 length: 16
J gene: TRBJ2-5
clone size: many

CDR3 protein: CSVETTGRYEQYF
CDR3 DNA: TGCAGCGTTGAAACGACAGGGAGATACGAGCAGTACTTC
V gene: TRBV29-1
D gene: TRBD1
CDR3 length: 13
J gene: TRBJ2-7
clone size: many

CDR3 protein: CASSIHTGELFF
CDR3 DNA: TGTGCCAGCAGCATACACACCGGGGAGCTGTTTTTT
V gene: TRBV12-3/TRBV12-4
D gene: .
CDR3 length: 12
J gene: TRBJ2-2
clone size: few

CDR3 protein: CASSLRPSGRIRETQYF
CDR3 DNA: TGTGCCAGCAGCTTGAGGCCCAGCGGGAGGATTAGAGAGACCCAGTACTTC
V gene: TRBV5-5
D gene: TRBD2
CDR3 length: 17
J gene: TRBJ2-5
clone size: .

CDR3 protein: CASSLASSANTGELFF
CDR3 DNA: TGTGCCAGCAGCTTAGCGTCCAGTGCGAACACCGGGGAGCTGTTTTTT
V gene: TRBV7-8
D gene: .
CDR3 length: 16
J gene: TRBJ2-2
clone size: many

CDR3 protein: CASSVGPSAGTSEQYF
CDR3 DNA: TGTGCCAGCAGCGTAGGACCCTCAGCCGGGACCTCCGAGCAGTACTTC
V gene: TRBV9
D gene: .
CDR3 length: 16
J gene: TRBJ2-7
clone size: .

CDR3 protein: CASHRGQFF
CDR3 DNA: TGTGCCAGCCATAGGGGGCAGTTCTTC
V gene: TRBV27
D gene: .
CDR3 length: 9
J gene: TRBJ2-1
clone size: many

CDR3 protein: CASSPDRQSSGANVLTF
CDR3 DNA: TGTGCCAGCAGTCCGGACAGGCAGAGCTCTGGGGCCAACGTCCTGACTTTC
V gene: TRBV6-1
D gene: TRBD1
CDR3 length: 17
J gene: TRBJ2-6
clone size: few

CDR3 protein: CASSQDVKAKNIQYF
CDR3 DNA: TGCGCCAGCAGCCAAGATGTAAAGGCCAAAAACATTCAGTACTTC
V gene: TRBV4-3
D gene: .
CDR3 length: 15
J gene: TRBJ2-4
clone size: .

CDR3 protein: CASSPQETFYEQYF
CDR3 DNA: TGTGCCAGTAGTCCCCAGGAGACCTTCTACGAGCAGTACTTC
V gene: TRBV19
D gene: .
CDR3 length: 14
J gene: TRBJ2-7
clone size: few